This entry lists 21 T cell receptor beta chains sequenced from one sample in a study of post-analysis software for immune sequencing data. Study-wide results and caveats: In patients, TRBV5-6, TRBV5-1 and TRBV20-1 belonged to roughly 5 TRBV segments found more frequently than in controls.

Carried by the TCR beta cDNA libraries were unique molecular identifiers. MiXCR was run by TCRdb on the PCR reads, yielding one entry per CDR3 protein. The sample yields roughly 620,000 distinct CDR3 sequences, 44% seen once. Their antigens remain unidentified. Sequencing input: blood. All receptors come from a girl aged 5 to 17 with multiple sclerosis.

This clonotype has more than one count but fewer than ten. This CDR3 reads CAISEDWIYEQYF. CDR3 DNA sequence: TGTGCCATCAGTGAGGACTGGATTTACGAGCAGTACTTC. The chain employs TRBV10-3 and TRBJ2-5, with D hard to call. The J call is uncertain, as TRBJ2-7 better fits the DNA end. The germline CDR1 and CDR2 sequences are ENHRY and SYGVKD. This CDR3 is built from 13 residues.

The count of this clonotype is one. As DNA, the CDR3 is TGTGCCAGCAGTCCCCCAGCCACCTACGAGCAGTACTTC. Amino acids: CASSPPATYEQYF. The chain combines TRBV2 with TRBJ2-7; no reliable D call. The ends were cut back, 5 bases at V and 2 bases at J, with 10 bases in the middle. CDR3 length: 13 residues. Per the germline V gene, CDR1 is SNHLY and CDR2 is FYNNEI.

The V gene is TRBV2, the J gene TRBJ1-4; unclear D gene. The V gene's germline CDR1 is SNHLY and CDR2 FYNNEI. Trimming took off 4 bases at V and 4 bases at J, with 10 bases between the two ends. The CDR3 length is 14 residues. This CDR3 is CASSAGRFNEKLFF. The CDR3 DNA follows: TGTGCCAGCAGTGCCGGGCGCTTTAATGAAAAACTGTTTTTT.

This clonotype occurred a few times. The J gene is TRBJ2-4, the V gene TRBV4-1, with a possible D match to TRBD2 (5 bases). V gave up 4 bases and J gave up 0 bases, with 10 bases separating them. Germline lookup yields CDR1 MGHRA and CDR2 YSYEKL. CDR3 length: 15 residues. CDR3 residues: CASSLDEGAKNIQYF. CDR3 DNA sequence: TGCGCCAGCAGCCTTGATGAGGGAGCCAAAAACATTCAGTACTTC.

This chain joins TRBV6-6 and TRBJ1-5; 7 bases are shared with TRBD1. The CDR3 is made up of 15 amino acids. Germline lookup yields CDR1 MNHNY and CDR2 SVGAGI (reference sequence). V lost 6 bases to trimming and J lost 0 bases; unmatched junction nucleotides: 5. Written as DNA, the CDR3 is TGTGCCAGCAGGACGGACAGGAATAGCAATCAGCCCCAGCATTTT. Translated, it gives CASRTDRNSNQPQHF.

The V and J genes are TRBV12-3 or TRBV12-4 and TRBJ1-2; no definite D call. The CDR3 is 13 residues long. Trimming took off 3 bases at V and 4 bases at J, with 9 bases between the two ends. The CDR3 is CASSFEVFYGYTF. The DNA for the CDR3 is TGTGCCAGCAGTTTCGAGGTTTTCTATGGCTACACCTTC.

The chain combines TRBV5-1 with TRBJ1-4; 7 bases fit TRBD1. Germline CDR1 and CDR2: SGHRS and YFSETQ. Losses at the gene ends were 0 bases for V and 6 bases for J; bases not matched to a gene: 8. The CDR3 spans 16 residues. The CDR3 is CASSLDPGTEYEKLFF. For the CDR3, the DNA is TGCGCCAGCAGCTTGGATCCCGGGACAGAATATGAAAAACTGTTTTTT.

The V call is TRBV12-3 or TRBV12-4, the J call TRBJ2-5; tentatively, D is TRBD1 or TRBD2 (5 bases each). The CDR3 is 13 amino acids. The V gene lost 0 bases and the J gene lost 11 bases, with 13 bases spanning the gap. CDR3 coding DNA: TGTGCCAGCAGTTTAGCGCAGGGTAGGGAGCAGTACTTC. Translation: CASSLAQGREQYF.

This rearrangement joins TRBV12-3 or TRBV12-4 to TRBJ1-4; a possible D gene is TRBD1 (5 bases). The CDR3 totals 12 residues. V was shortened by 4 bases and J by 8 bases, with 8 bases between the two germline ends. The CDR3 reads CASSSRQEKLFF. The DNA for the CDR3 is TGTGCCAGCAGTTCCCGACAGGAAAAACTGTTTTTT.

The chain uses TRBV10-3 and TRBJ1-6; 7 bases fit TRBD1. The CDR3 is made up of 17 amino acids. Germline CDR1 ENHRY, CDR2 SYGVKD. V lost 6 bases and J lost 0; bases outside the gene matches: 8. This CDR3 is CAIRGTASSSYNSPLHF. CDR3 in DNA: TGTGCCATCAGGGGGACAGCCTCAAGCTCCTATAATTCACCCCTCCACTTT.

The rearrangement joins TRBV7-9 to TRBJ2-1, with 10 bases fitting TRBD2. CDR1 SEHNR and CDR2 FQNEAQ come from the germline V gene (reference sequence). V was pared by 5 bases and J by 4 bases, with 8 bases of the junction left unmatched. The CDR3 contains 16 residues. The CDR3 protein is CASSGPLAGVYNEQFF. CDR3 nucleotides: TGTGCCAGCAGCGGACCCCTAGCGGGAGTTTACAATGAGCAGTTCTTC.

This rearrangement joins TRBV2 to TRBJ1-6; D unresolved. Germline assignment: CDR1 SNHLY and CDR2 FYNNEI. CDR3 length: 16 residues. Trimming shortened V by 0 bases and J by 7 bases, and 13 bases separated the two germline ends. The CDR3 reads CASSEAAEAWNSPLHF. CDR3 DNA: TGTGCCAGCAGTGAAGCGGCCGAGGCGTGGAATTCACCCCTCCACTTT.

This clonotype appeared once. The chain employs TRBV12-3 or TRBV12-4 and TRBJ1-2; 9 bases are shared with TRBD1. Trimming removed 5 bases from V and 7 bases from J; junction bases left unmatched: 11. This CDR3 has 15 residues. The CDR3 coding sequence is TGTGCCAGCAGTGAAGGGACAGGGCCGTTCGCTGGCTACACCTTC. Translating gives CASSEGTGPFAGYTF.

This clonotype was seen more than once but under ten times. V and J are TRBV10-3 and TRBJ2-6, with D possibly being TRBD1 or TRBD2 (5 bases each). The CDR3 consists of 17 residues. In germline, CDR1 is ENHRY, CDR2 SYGVKD. The V and J ends lost 10 bases and 0 bases respectively, with 19 bases between them. CDR3 in amino acids: CATGPGPFISGANVLTF. DNA for the CDR3: TGTGCCACCGGCCCGGGACCCTTTATCTCTGGGGCCAACGTCCTGACTTTC.

This chain joins TRBV2 and TRBJ2-1; 9 bases are a match to TRBD1. The DNA end is a closer match to TRBJ2-7, so the J assignment may be wrong. In germline, CDR1 is SNHLY, CDR2 FYNNEI. This CDR3 region has 12 residues. The CDR3 sequence: CASTRTGVEQYF. As DNA, the CDR3 is TGTGCCAGCACCCGGACAGGGGTTGAGCAGTACTTC.

This clonotype was seen a handful of times. This CDR3 reads CASRSQRGTYEQYF. The CDR3 coding sequence is TGCGCCAGCAGATCCCAAAGAGGGACCTACGAGCAGTACTTC. This chain links TRBV5-1 with TRBJ2-7; weak D call: TRBD2 (5 bases). Germline values: CDR1 SGHRS, CDR2 YFSETQ. CDR3 size: 14 residues. Trimming shortened V by 5 bases and J by 2 bases, and 14 bases separated the two germline ends.

Details on this clonotype: Compared with germline, one end of the junction differs, possibly owing to a read error. The chain joins TRBV4-1 to TRBJ1-4; D is perhaps TRBD1 (6 bases). The CDR3 runs to 16 residues. The germline CDR1 and CDR2 sequences are MGHRA and YSYEKL. The CDR3 DNA sequence: TGCGCCAGCAGCCAAGATATCACAGGGACGAATGAGAAACTGTTTTTT. Translation: CASSQDITGTNEKLFF.

The gene calls are TRBV20-1 and TRBJ1-2; D is ambiguous. Germline V CDR1 and CDR2: DFQATT, SNEGSKA (reference sequence). With 5 bases removed from V and 4 bases from J, the gap between germline ends came to 20 bases. The CDR3 totals 15 residues. The CDR3 sequence: CSAPRPTAPTYGYTF. DNA for the CDR3: TGCAGTGCTCCAAGGCCCACAGCCCCTACCTATGGCTACACCTTC.

The chain employs TRBV12-3 or TRBV12-4 and TRBJ2-7, with D maybe TRBD2 (7 bases). V was shortened by 6 bases and J by 3 bases, with 27 bases between the two germline ends. The CDR3 length is 18 residues. The CDR3 loop reads CASSLEGGGPELDYEQYF. The CDR3 nucleotides are TGTGCCAGCAGCCTGGAGGGGGGAGGGCCCGAGTTGGACTACGAGCAGTACTTC.

J is TRBJ2-1 and V is TRBV24-1; the D gene is possibly TRBD1 (5 bases). V lost 4 bases, J lost 4 bases, and 10 bases lay in between. Germline V lookup: CDR1 KGHDR, CDR2 SFDVKD. This CDR3 region has 14 residues. For the CDR3, the DNA is TGTGCCACCAGTGAATCTGACAGATACAATGAGCAGTTCTTC. This translates into CATSESDRYNEQFF.

The rearrangement uses TRBV7-2 and TRBJ2-7; 14 nucleotides line up with TRBD2. V gave up 11 bases and J gave up 7 bases; unmatched junction bases: 22. Germline assignment: CDR1 SGHTA and CDR2 FQGNSA. CDR3 length: 18 amino acids. The CDR3 DNA sequence: TGTGCCCTGCGGGGGGGACTAGCGGGAGTGGGGCCCTACAATGAGCAGTACTTC. As protein: CALRGGLAGVGPYNEQYF. Based on the CDR3 plus reference TRBV7-2 and TRBJ2-7, the full variable domain is GAGVSQSPSNKVTEKGKDVELRCDPISGHTALYWYRQSLGQGLEFLIYFQGNSAPDKSGLPSDRFSAERTGGSVSTLTIQRTQQEDSAVYLCALRGGLAGVGPYNEQYFGPGTRLTVT.